The 30 T cell receptor beta chains in this list originate from one sample, sequenced in a study of naive and memory T cell subsets. An equimolar mix of two oligonucleotides served as the beta constant-region primer for TRBC1 and TRBC2. Using its own MiXCR run on the UMI-ligation and nested PCR reads, TCRdb lists one record per CDR3 protein. The table lists about 150,000 distinct CDR3 sequences, approximately 15% of them singletons. The sequencing sample was made of naive CD4+ T cells from blood. The receptors stem from a human donor in good health.

The gene calls are TRBV7-2 and TRBJ2-5, with TRBD2 as a possible D gene (5 bases). V was trimmed by 1 base and J by 3 bases, leaving 6 bases between them. The germline V gene encodes CDR1 SGHTA and CDR2 FQGNSA. The CDR3 runs to 13 residues. This CDR3 reads CASSLVREETQYF. CDR3 nucleotide sequence: TGTGCCAGCAGCTTAGTGCGGGAAGAGACCCAGTACTTC.

This clonotype was detected a few times. The gene calls are TRBV7-9 and TRBJ1-5, with D tentatively TRBD1 (5 bases). The CDR3 spans 14 residues. Germline V lookup: CDR1 SEHNR, CDR2 FQNEAQ (reference sequence). V dropped 4 bases and J dropped 6 bases, with 13 bases sitting between them. The CDR3 spells CASSSGTAGQPQHF. The CDR3 nucleotides read TGTGCCAGCAGCTCCGGGACCGCTGGTCAGCCCCAGCATTTT.

CDR3 in DNA: TGTGCCACCAGTGACCGAGGGATCGGCTATGGCTACACCTTC. Translating it yields CATSDRGIGYGYTF. The chain is built from TRBV24-1 and TRBJ1-2, with unresolved D. The CDR3 spans 14 residues. Trimming removed 4 bases from V and 4 bases from J, with 12 bases in between. The germline gives CDR1 KGHDR, CDR2 SFDVKD.

This chain uses TRBV29-1 with TRBJ2-7, with 10 bases fitting TRBD1. J lost 2 bases, V lost 5 bases, and 6 bases had no gene match. The CDR3 extends over 14 amino acids. Germline V gene lookup returns CDR1 SQVTM and CDR2 ANQGSEA. CDR3 bases: TGCAGCGTTCGACCGGGGACAGGGGCCTACGAGCAGTACTTC. Protein: CSVRPGTGAYEQYF.

The CDR3 sequence: CATSDHNNNEQFF. In DNA, the CDR3 is TGTGCCACCAGTGATCACAACAACAATGAGCAGTTCTTC. The rearrangement uses TRBV24-1 and TRBJ2-1; the D is unclear. Per the germline V gene, CDR1 is KGHDR and CDR2 is SFDVKD. The CDR3 loop spans 13 amino acids. With 3 bases removed from V and 5 bases from J, the gap between germline ends came to 7 bases.

The gene calls are TRBV18 and TRBJ1-4; D is ambiguous. Germline V CDR1 and CDR2: KGHSH, LQKENI. The V end was cut by 4 bases, the J end by 2 bases, with 11 bases between. The CDR3 consists of 15 residues. CDR3 sequence: CASSRDIVTNEKLFF. DNA for the CDR3: TGTGCCAGCTCACGCGACATTGTCACTAATGAAAAACTGTTTTTT.

The chain recombines TRBV7-2 with TRBJ2-6; D possibly matches TRBD1 or TRBD2 (5 bases each). Trimming took 1 base from V and 2 from J, leaving 12 bases between them. The germline V gene has CDR1 SGHTA and CDR2 FQGNSA. CDR3 length equals 17 residues. The CDR3 spells CASSLGGGFPGANVLTF. The DNA for the CDR3 is TGTGCCAGCAGCTTAGGGGGCGGGTTCCCTGGGGCCAACGTCCTGACTTTC.

This clonotype was seen more than once but under ten times. V gene TRBV28 combines with J gene TRBJ2-3; 7 positions agree with TRBD2. With 4 bases clipped from V and 4 bases from J, the junction kept 5 bases outside the gene matches. CDR1 is MDHEN and CDR2 is SYDVKM in the germline V gene. CDR3 size: 14 residues. The CDR3 sequence: CASSWAGESDTQYF. The CDR3 coding sequence is TGTGCCAGCAGTTGGGCGGGAGAGTCAGATACGCAGTATTTT.

The chain links TRBV20-1 to TRBJ2-1; D remains ambiguous. Trimming pared 0 bases from V and 0 bases from J, leaving 9 bases between. Germline V gene data show CDR1 as DFQATT and CDR2 as SNEGSKA (reference sequence). The CDR3 loop spans 15 amino acids. The CDR3, as DNA: TGCAGTGCTAGAGATCTCGTGAGCTCCTACAATGAGCAGTTCTTC. Translation: CSARDLVSSYNEQFF.

This chain joins TRBV3-1 and TRBJ1-5, with D unclear. CDR1 LGHDT and CDR2 YNNKEL come from the germline V gene (reference sequence). Trimming stripped 2 bases from V and 8 bases from J, with 7 bases between. This CDR3 contains 12 residues. The CDR3: CASSQLGEPQHF. For the CDR3, the DNA is TGTGCCAGCAGCCAACTGGGCGAGCCCCAGCATTTT.

The chain links TRBV28 to TRBJ1-2; possibly TRBD1 for D (5 bases). This CDR3 is built from 14 residues. V was cut by 5 bases and J by 0 bases, with 10 bases left in between. CDR1 and CDR2 from the germline V gene are MDHEN and SYDVKM. The CDR3 bases are TGTGCCAGCAGTCAAGGGGATTCTAACTATGGCTACACCTTC. Residues: CASSQGDSNYGYTF.

This clonotype was recorded once. The chain carries TRBV10-3 and TRBJ2-1; 8 nucleotides align to TRBD2. The CDR3 is 16 residues long. After removal of 0 bases from V and 7 bases from J, the junction contained 8 bases not matched to a gene. Germline V gene lookup returns CDR1 ENHRY and CDR2 SYGVKD. CDR3 region: CAISESTSEPENEQFF. In DNA form, the CDR3 reads TGTGCCATCAGTGAGTCGACTAGCGAGCCAGAGAATGAGCAGTTCTTC.

This clonotype was picked up a small number of times. CDR3 sequence (DNA): TGCGCCAGCAGCTTGATAACTAGCGGGACAGCTTACAATGAGCAGTTCTTC. Its protein product is CASSLITSGTAYNEQFF. The rearrangement links TRBV5-1 to TRBJ2-1; TRBD2 matches at 10 bases. The CDR3 is 17 amino acids. The V gene's germline CDR1 is SGHRS and CDR2 YFSETQ. J gave up 4 bases and V 1 base, and 8 bases lay outside the gene matches.

This clonotype appeared many times. The chain has TRBV20-1 and TRBJ2-7; 9 nucleotides agree with TRBD1. This CDR3 comprises 14 residues. The V gene's germline CDR1 is DFQATT and CDR2 SNEGSKA (reference sequence). J gave up 4 bases and V 2 bases, and 6 bases lay outside the gene matches. The CDR3 DNA reads TGCAGTGCTAGAACCGGGACAGGGACTTACGAGCAGTACTTC. Its protein product is CSARTGTGTYEQYF.

This chain uses TRBV3-1 with TRBJ1-2, with D unresolved. V was clipped by 0 bases and J by 0 bases, with 11 bases between them. The CDR3 contains 16 residues. CDR1 is LGHDT, CDR2 YNNKEL, per germline (reference sequence). The CDR3 coding sequence is TGTGCCAGCAGCCAAGATCGTGGGAGGACTAACTATGGCTACACCTTC. Amino acids: CASSQDRGRTNYGYTF.

The CDR3 is CASSSRGGLDYGYTF. The CDR3 bases are TGTGCCAGCAGTTCCAGGGGGGGGCTCGACTATGGCTACACCTTC. The rearrangement links TRBV12-3 or TRBV12-4 to TRBJ1-2; TRBD1 matches at 7 bases. After removal of 4 bases from V and 3 bases from J, the junction contained 8 bases not matched to a gene. The CDR3 covers 15 residues.

This clonotype was counted between two and nine times. In nucleotides, the CDR3 is TGTGCCAGCAGTTTTGGGGGGCGGACCCAGTACTTC. Encoded protein: CASSFGGRTQYF. The chain is built from TRBV12-3 or TRBV12-4 and TRBJ2-5, with D perhaps being TRBD1 or TRBD2 (6 bases each). Trimming took off 3 bases at V and 7 bases at J, with 9 bases between the two ends. This CDR3 has 12 residues.

This clonotype occurred a few times. V usage is TRBV10-3 and J usage is TRBJ1-1, with D possibly TRBD1 on 6 matching bases. CDR1 is ENHRY and CDR2 is SYGVKD in the germline V gene. CDR3 length: 14 residues. Between the trimmed V and J ends, which lost 0 bases and 3 bases, there was a span of 8 bases. The CDR3 reads CAISESRGDTEAFF. The CDR3 bases are TGTGCCATCAGTGAGTCCAGGGGTGACACTGAAGCTTTCTTT.

The CDR3 reads CSARGTKGGNTIYF. The CDR3 nucleotides are TGCAGTGCTAGAGGGACTAAAGGAGGAAACACCATATATTTT. This chain links TRBV20-1 with TRBJ1-3; D remains ambiguous. Germline-derived CDR1 and CDR2 are DFQATT and SNEGSKA (reference sequence). V shed 1 base and J shed 4 bases, with 11 bases lying between them. The CDR3 sequence is 14 residues long.

V is TRBV7-3 and J is TRBJ2-1; TRBD1 agrees at 7 bases. In germline, CDR1 is SGHTA, CDR2 FQGTGA. Trimming cost V 5 bases and J 9 bases; bases outside gene matches: 7. The CDR3 extends over 13 amino acids. The CDR3: CASSPGTVTEQFF. The CDR3 bases are TGTGCCAGCAGCCCAGGGACAGTCACTGAGCAGTTCTTC.

This clonotype has just a few counts. The chain uses TRBV28 and TRBJ2-4; unclear D gene. The germline V gene has CDR1 MDHEN and CDR2 SYDVKM. The CDR3 is made up of 13 amino acids. The ends were cut back, 8 bases at V and 1 base at J, with 9 bases in the middle. The DNA of the CDR3 is TGTGCCAGCGGCCGAGCGGCCAAAAACATTCAGTACTTC. This encodes CASGRAAKNIQYF.

This clonotype was counted a few times. J is TRBJ2-2 and V is TRBV6-2 or TRBV6-3; 9 nucleotides line up with TRBD2. J was trimmed by 4 bases and V by 7 bases; bases with no gene match: 7. Per the germline V gene, CDR1 is MNHEY and CDR2 is SVGEGT. The CDR3 sequence is 15 residues long. The CDR3 DNA is TGTGCCAGCAATGCGGGAGGGTCGCTCACCGGGGAGCTGTTTTTT. It is translated as CASNAGGSLTGELFF.

This clonotype occurred a few times. This chain links TRBV18 with TRBJ1-2; TRBD1 is a possible D gene (5 bases). Trimming left V 3 bases short and J 2 bases short, with 16 bases between. The CDR3 contains 16 residues. In germline, CDR1 is KGHSH, CDR2 LQKENI. CDR3 bases: TGTGCCAGCTCACCGACTGCCCAGGGAAGCAACTATGGCTACACCTTC. This gives the protein CASSPTAQGSNYGYTF.

The table lists this clonotype with a few counts. The chain carries TRBV5-1 and TRBJ1-1; tentatively, D is TRBD1 (5 bases). Deletions cut 3 bases from V and 4 bases from J, with 13 bases between. Per the germline V gene, CDR1 is SGHRS and CDR2 is YFSETQ. CDR3 size: 14 residues. Here the CDR3 reads CASSSEPGFTEAFF. The CDR3 DNA reads TGCGCCAGCAGCTCGGAACCAGGGTTCACTGAAGCTTTCTTT.

CDR3 DNA sequence: TGCGCCAGCAGCGTGATGACAGGGGCGGGAGAGACCCAGTACTTC. It yields the protein CASSVMTGAGETQYF. This chain uses TRBV5-1 with TRBJ2-5, with 8 nucleotides matching TRBD1. Germline assignment: CDR1 SGHRS and CDR2 YFSETQ. This CDR3 comprises 15 residues. Germline trimming cut 4 bases from V and 4 bases from J; bases unmatched to any gene: 9.

CDR3 sequence: CASSLTTYEQYF. CDR3 coding DNA: TGTGCCAGCAGTTTAACAACCTACGAGCAGTACTTC. The rearrangement links TRBV28 to TRBJ2-7; D is uncertain. The CDR3 is 12 residues long. Looked up from germline, CDR1 is MDHEN and CDR2 is SYDVKM. V was pared by 2 bases and J by 2 bases, with 4 bases between.

The J gene is TRBJ1-4, the V gene TRBV6-2 or TRBV6-3; D unclear. The germline V gene has CDR1 MNHEY and CDR2 SVGEGT. There are 17 residues in the CDR3. Trimming took 4 bases from V and 0 from J, leaving 15 bases between them. The CDR3 DNA sequence: TGTGCCAGCAGTTCTTTGAGGGAAAGCGCAACTAATGAAAAACTGTTTTTT. Protein: CASSSLRESATNEKLFF.

This clonotype has more than one count but fewer than ten. The gene calls are TRBV6-5 and TRBJ2-5; 8 nucleotides align to TRBD2. Germline-derived CDR1 and CDR2 are MNHEY and SVGAGI. V shed 5 bases and J 1 base; nucleotides not matched to a gene: 18. This CDR3 contains 19 residues. CDR3 amino acids: CASSTRSSGTRGGQETQYF. Here the CDR3 DNA reads TGTGCCAGCAGTACTAGGTCTAGCGGTACCCGGGGGGGCCAAGAGACCCAGTACTTC.

This clonotype came up a few times. The chain is built from TRBV20-1 and TRBJ2-5, with 12 bases aligning to TRBD2. V gave up 1 base and J gave up 4 bases; unmatched junction bases: 19. Germline assignment: CDR1 DFQATT and CDR2 SNEGSKA (reference sequence). The CDR3 is 20 residues long. CDR3 DNA: TGCAGTGCTAGAGCCCAACCCCTCCCCGCTAGCGGGAGGGGTTCAGAGACCCAGTACTTC. This codes for CSARAQPLPASGRGSETQYF.

The V gene is TRBV5-1, the J gene TRBJ2-6; TRBD1 agrees at 12 bases. The germline V gene has CDR1 SGHRS and CDR2 YFSETQ. The CDR3 contains 18 residues. The trim removed 0 bases at V and 2 bases at J, leaving 3 bases unmatched. CDR3 protein: CASSLAGQGATGANVLTF. CDR3 bases: TGCGCCAGCAGCTTGGCGGGACAGGGGGCAACTGGGGCCAACGTCCTGACTTTC.